A single sample is the source of the 21 T cell receptor beta chains below, sequenced in a study of CD8+ T cells in alopecia areata. Treatment defined: oral pan-JAK inhibitor, 5-10 mg twice daily. Isolated RNA was reverse transcribed into cDNA used as the sequencing template. Data came from immunoSEQ multiplex PCR; TCRdb stores just in-frame clones and leaves some out. The repertoire holds approximately 210,000 clones, more than 60% seen once, with around 1.3% in the top ten. The sample consisted of CD4+ T cells sorted from blood, taken at week 44, from a patient treated with tofacitinib. The receptor source for this set is a human donor with alopecia areata.

This chain connects TRBV2 to TRBJ1-1; the D is unclear. Germline V gene data show CDR1 as SNHLY and CDR2 as FYNNEI. This CDR3 is 9 amino acids long. The V gene lost 8 bases and the J gene lost 7 bases, with 5 bases spanning the gap. This CDR3 reads CASLGEAFF. The CDR3 bases are TGTGCCAGCCTTGGTGAAGCTTTCTTT.

This clone was recorded only once. The chain is built from TRBV9 and TRBJ2-2, with D hard to call. Germline CDR1 is SGDLS and CDR2 is YYNGEE. Trimming pared 2 bases from V and 6 bases from J, leaving 2 bases between. The CDR3 has 11 residues. CDR3 amino acids: CASSVSGELFF. The CDR3 region has the DNA TGTGCCAGCAGCGTCTCCGGGGAGCTGTTTTTT.

The rearrangement links TRBV5-1 to TRBJ1-1; 7 bases align to TRBD1. V lost 4 bases and J lost 3; bases outside the gene matches: 3. Germline values: CDR1 SGHRS, CDR2 YFSETQ. This CDR3 spans 13 amino acids. CDR3 region: CASSQGGHTEAFF. The CDR3 nucleotides are TGCGCCAGCAGCCAAGGGGGCCACACTGAAGCTTTCTTT.

This clone was detected a few times. The V and J genes are TRBV29-1 and TRBJ1-2, with a weak D call TRBD1 (6 bases). Germline V gene lookup returns CDR1 SQVTM and CDR2 ANQGSEA. Trimming cost V 1 base and J 2 bases, with 11 bases left between them. The CDR3 is made up of 14 amino acids. In nucleotides, the CDR3 is TGCAGCGTTGAAGCCCCGGGACACAACTATGGCTACACCTTC. Translation gives CSVEAPGHNYGYTF.

The V call is TRBV2, the J call TRBJ1-1, with 7 positions matching TRBD1. The J segment lost 4 bases and the V segment lost 9 bases, leaving 14 bases of the junction unmatched. The germline gives CDR1 SNHLY, CDR2 FYNNEI. This CDR3 has 15 residues. CDR3 in amino acids: CARGEPTGAVTEAFF. CDR3 DNA sequence: TGTGCCAGAGGGGAGCCAACAGGGGCAGTCACTGAAGCTTTCTTT.

CDR3 DNA sequence: TGTGCCAGCAGCCAAACAGCTAATTCACCCCTCCACTTT. It codes for CASSQTANSPLHF. The chain is built from TRBV14 and TRBJ1-6; D gene unclear. Germline lookup yields CDR1 SGHDN and CDR2 FVKESK. The CDR3 runs to 13 residues. Trimming removed 2 bases from V and 6 bases from J, with 5 bases in between. The complete variable domain, with remaining parts taken from reference TRBV14 and TRBJ1-6, reads EAGVTQFPSHSVIEKGQTVTLRCDPISGHDNLYWYRRVMGKEIKFLLHFVKESKQDESGMPNNRFLAERTGGTYSTLKVQPAELEDSGVYFCASSQTANSPLHFGNGTRLTVT.

The chain uses TRBV5-6 and TRBJ1-5, with TRBD1 as a possible D gene (5 bases). Looked up from germline, CDR1 is SGHDT and CDR2 is YYEEEE. The CDR3 length is 14 residues. The V end was cut by 4 bases, the J end by 4 bases, with 12 bases between. The CDR3 protein is CASSGGRQNQPQHF. The CDR3 DNA reads as TGTGCCAGCAGCGGCGGGAGACAGAATCAGCCCCAGCATTTT. Full variable domain (remainder filled in from reference TRBV5-6 and TRBJ1-5): DAGVTQSPTHLIKTRGQQVTLRCSPKSGHDTVSWYQQALGQGPQFIFQYYEEEERQRGNFPDRFSGHQFPNYSSELNVNALLLGDSALYLCASSGGRQNQPQHFGDGTRLSIL.

The V gene is TRBV7-2, the J gene TRBJ2-7, with TRBD1 as a possible D gene (6 bases). In germline, CDR1 is SGHTA, CDR2 FQGNSA. Trimming stripped 4 bases from V and 0 bases from J, with 10 bases between. The CDR3 length is 14 residues. The CDR3: CASSSNRVSYEQYF. The CDR3 coding sequence is TGTGCCAGCAGCTCGAACAGGGTCTCCTACGAGCAGTACTTC.

Only one count was recorded for this clone. The V call is TRBV4-3, the J call TRBJ2-4, with D maybe TRBD1 (8 bases). CDR3 size: 15 residues. Germline assignment: CDR1 LGHNA and CDR2 YSLEER. The V and J ends lost 4 bases and 8 bases respectively, with 18 bases between them. The CDR3 is CASSPQTTGGDIQYF. As DNA, the CDR3 is TGCGCCAGCAGCCCACAAACCACAGGGGGGGACATTCAGTACTTC.

This clone appeared a few times. The chain combines TRBV29-1 with TRBJ2-3; D gene unclear. V lost 3 bases, J lost 4 bases, and 2 bases lay in between. The CDR3 length is 10 residues. Germline V gene data show CDR1 as SQVTM and CDR2 as ANQGSEA. CDR3 sequence reads: CSVDADTQYF. CDR3 nucleotides: TGCAGCGTTGACGCAGATACGCAGTATTTT.

The CDR3 loop reads CASSLGSSGGTYEQYF. The CDR3 nucleotides read TGTGCCAGCAGCTTGGGGTCTAGCGGGGGGACCTACGAGCAGTACTTC. The chain links TRBV5-4 to TRBJ2-7; 11 bases agree with TRBD2. In germline, CDR1 is SGHNT, CDR2 YYREEE (reference sequence). CDR3 length: 16 residues. The V and J ends lost 0 bases and 2 bases, in that order; junction bases with no gene match: 4.

The J gene is TRBJ1-2, the V gene TRBV28; no firm D call. CDR1 is MDHEN and CDR2 is SYDVKM in the germline V gene. CDR3 length: 14 amino acids. Trimming cost V 6 bases and J 8 bases, with 19 bases left between them. Here the CDR3 reads CASSLLLGEEGYTF. The CDR3 DNA follows: TGTGCCAGCAGCCTACTTCTTGGGGAGGAGGGCTACACCTTC.

This sequence joins TRBV6-5 and TRBJ2-7; no definite D call. Per germline, CDR1 MNHEY and CDR2 SVGAGI. CDR3 length equals 13 residues. Trimming pared 6 bases from V and 3 bases from J, leaving 12 bases between. The CDR3 nucleotides read TGTGCCAGCAGGAAGGGTACGGGCTACGAGCAGTACTTC. This sequence encodes CASRKGTGYEQYF.

The gene calls are TRBV4-2 and TRBJ1-1; weak D call: TRBD1 (5 bases). Deletions cut 1 base from V and 4 bases from J, with 13 bases between. Per germline, CDR1 LGHNA and CDR2 YNFKEQ. The CDR3 contains 15 residues. CDR3: CASSQGWGRRTEAFF. As DNA, the CDR3 is TGTGCCAGCAGCCAAGGGTGGGGACGACGCACTGAAGCTTTCTTT.

This sequence joins TRBV29-1 and TRBJ2-1; TRBD2 matches 12 bases. CDR1 and CDR2 from the germline V gene are SQVTM and ANQGSEA. V dropped 6 bases and J dropped 7; count of bases not matched to a gene: 10. The CDR3 covers 15 residues. CDR3 loop: CSVSLAGGNRNEQFF. CDR3 DNA sequence: TGCAGCGTGTCTCTAGCGGGGGGGAATCGGAATGAGCAGTTCTTC.

This chain joins TRBV5-1 and TRBJ2-1; tentatively, D is TRBD1 (5 bases). In germline, CDR1 is SGHRS, CDR2 YFSETQ. This CDR3 has 13 amino acids. V shed 1 base and J shed 7 bases, with 9 bases lying between them. The CDR3 region has the DNA TGCGCCAGCAGCTTGTTAGGGGCAAATGAGCAGTTCTTC. It encodes CASSLLGANEQFF.

The chain links TRBV30 to TRBJ2-5; D is unresolved. This CDR3 region has 13 residues. The germline V gene encodes CDR1 GTSNPN and CDR2 SVGIG (reference sequence). V was shortened by 7 bases and J by 0 bases, with 12 bases between the two germline ends. CDR3 nucleotides: TGTGCCTCCCTGTGGGGAAACCAAGAGACCCAGTACTTC. Translated: CASLWGNQETQYF.

The V and J genes are TRBV7-9 and TRBJ2-7; 10 bases are a match to TRBD2. With 4 bases clipped from V and 1 base from J, the junction kept 4 bases outside the gene matches. The germline gives CDR1 SEHNR, CDR2 FQNEAQ (reference sequence). The CDR3 contains 15 residues. CDR3 sequence reads: CASSSWTSGSYEQYF. CDR3 coding DNA: TGTGCCAGCAGCTCCTGGACTAGCGGTTCCTACGAGCAGTACTTC.

This chain connects TRBV29-1 to TRBJ1-1; D might be TRBD1 (6 bases). CDR1 is SQVTM, CDR2 ANQGSEA, per germline. The CDR3 has 13 residues. The ends were cut back, 7 bases at V and 5 bases at J, with 17 bases in the middle. The chain's CDR3 is CSGGGGLGTEAFF. The CDR3 DNA reads TGCAGCGGAGGTGGGGGCTTGGGGACTGAAGCTTTCTTT.

The table lists this clone with a few counts. J is TRBJ2-1 and V is TRBV30; 10 bases line up with TRBD1. Losses at the gene ends were 4 bases for V and 0 bases for J; bases not matched to a gene: 3. The length of the CDR3 is 15 residues. Germline V gene lookup returns CDR1 GTSNPN and CDR2 SVGIG (reference sequence). The CDR3 loop is CAWKTGGYSYNEQFF. The CDR3 DNA reads as TGTGCCTGGAAGACAGGGGGCTACTCCTACAATGAGCAGTTCTTC. Based on the CDR3 plus reference TRBV30 and TRBJ2-1, the full variable domain is SQTIHQWPATLVQPVGSPLSLECTVEGTSNPNLYWYRQAAGRGLQLLFYSVGIGQISSEVPQNLSASRPQDRQFILSSKKLLLSDSGFYLCAWKTGGYSYNEQFFGPGTRLTVL.

The gene calls are TRBV29-1 and TRBJ1-1, with D maybe TRBD1 (5 bases). The CDR3 is 16 amino acids. CDR1 is SQVTM and CDR2 is ANQGSEA in the germline V gene. With 4 bases removed from V and 11 bases from J, the gap between germline ends came to 29 bases. The CDR3 DNA follows: TGCAGCGTTGTTGACATGGGGGACCACCTTTCGGGGGTCGCTTTCTTT. Protein: CSVVDMGDHLSGVAFF.